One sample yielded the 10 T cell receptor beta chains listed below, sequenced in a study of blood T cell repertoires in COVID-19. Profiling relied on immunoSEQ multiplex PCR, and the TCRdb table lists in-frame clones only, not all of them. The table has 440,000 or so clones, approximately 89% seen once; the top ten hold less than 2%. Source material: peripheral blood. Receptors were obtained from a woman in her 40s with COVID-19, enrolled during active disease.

The CDR3 DNA reads as TGTGCCACCGGGACAGGCGTAGGCACAGATACGCAGTATTTT. Its protein product is CATGTGVGTDTQYF. The chain employs TRBV15 and TRBJ2-3; 8 nucleotides align to TRBD1. V shed 8 bases and J 1 base; nucleotides not matched to a gene: 5. CDR1 and CDR2 (germline): LNHNV, YYDKDF (reference sequence). The CDR3 runs 14 residues.

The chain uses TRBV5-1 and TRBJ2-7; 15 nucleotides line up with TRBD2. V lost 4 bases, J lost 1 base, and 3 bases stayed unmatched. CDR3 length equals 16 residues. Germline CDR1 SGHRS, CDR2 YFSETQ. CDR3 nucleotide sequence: TGCGCCAGCAGCCTGGGACTAGCGGGAGGTTCCTACGAGCAGTACTTC. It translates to CASSLGLAGGSYEQYF. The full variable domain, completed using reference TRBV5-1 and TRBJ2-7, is KAGVTQTPRYLIKTRGQQVTLSCSPISGHRSVSWYQQTPGQGLQFLFEYFSETQRNKGNFPGRFSGRQFSNSRSEMNVSTLELGDSALYLCASSLGLAGGSYEQYFGPGTRLTVT.

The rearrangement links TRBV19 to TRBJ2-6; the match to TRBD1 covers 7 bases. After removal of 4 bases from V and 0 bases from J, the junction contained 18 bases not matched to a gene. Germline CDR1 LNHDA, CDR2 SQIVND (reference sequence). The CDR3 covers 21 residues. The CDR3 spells CASSTGWFRQGDTSGANVLTF. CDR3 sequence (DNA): TGTGCCAGTAGTACCGGATGGTTCCGACAGGGTGATACCTCTGGGGCCAACGTCCTGACTTTC.

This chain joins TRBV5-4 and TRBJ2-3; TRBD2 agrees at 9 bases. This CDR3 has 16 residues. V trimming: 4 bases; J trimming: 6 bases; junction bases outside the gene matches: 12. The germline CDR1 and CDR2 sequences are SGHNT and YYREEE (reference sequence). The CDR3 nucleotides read TGTGCCAGCAGCGTGGGGGGCGCTAGCGGGACGGATACGCAGTATTTT. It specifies CASSVGGASGTDTQYF.

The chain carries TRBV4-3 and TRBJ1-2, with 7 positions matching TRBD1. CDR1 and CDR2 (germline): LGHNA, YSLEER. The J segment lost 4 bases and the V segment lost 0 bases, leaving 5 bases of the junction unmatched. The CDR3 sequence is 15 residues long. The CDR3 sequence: CASSQESRQGYGYTF. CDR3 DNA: TGCGCCAGCAGCCAAGAGTCTCGACAGGGCTATGGCTACACCTTC.

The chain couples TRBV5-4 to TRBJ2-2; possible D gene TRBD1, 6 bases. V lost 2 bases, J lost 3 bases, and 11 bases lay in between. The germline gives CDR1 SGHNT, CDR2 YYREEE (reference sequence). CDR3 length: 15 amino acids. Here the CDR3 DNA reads TGTGCCAGCAGCTTACAGGGAGTGGACACCGGGGAGCTGTTTTTT. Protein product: CASSLQGVDTGELFF.

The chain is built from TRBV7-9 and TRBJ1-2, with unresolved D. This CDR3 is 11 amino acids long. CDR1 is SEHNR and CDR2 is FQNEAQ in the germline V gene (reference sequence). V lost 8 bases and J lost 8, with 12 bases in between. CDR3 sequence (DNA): TGTGCCAGCGATCCCCTTGAGGGCTACACCTTC. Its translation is CASDPLEGYTF.

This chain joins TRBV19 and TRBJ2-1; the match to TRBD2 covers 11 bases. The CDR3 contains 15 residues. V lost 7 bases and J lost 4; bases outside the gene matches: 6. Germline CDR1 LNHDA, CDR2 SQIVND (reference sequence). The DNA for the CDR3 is TGTGCCAGTACCCTCGGACTAGCGGGTTACAATGAGCAGTTCTTC. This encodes CASTLGLAGYNEQFF.

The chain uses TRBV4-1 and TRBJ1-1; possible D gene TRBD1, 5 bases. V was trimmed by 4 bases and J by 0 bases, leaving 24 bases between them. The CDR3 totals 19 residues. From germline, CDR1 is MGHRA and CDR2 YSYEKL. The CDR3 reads CASSPVSRSRGGLNTEAFF. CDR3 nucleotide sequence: TGCGCCAGCAGCCCCGTATCTCGTTCGAGGGGAGGGCTGAACACTGAAGCTTTCTTT.

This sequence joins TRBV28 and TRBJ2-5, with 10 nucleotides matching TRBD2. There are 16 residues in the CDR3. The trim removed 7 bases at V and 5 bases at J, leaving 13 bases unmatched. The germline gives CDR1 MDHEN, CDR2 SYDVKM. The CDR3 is CASTPGASGSVETQYF. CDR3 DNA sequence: TGTGCCAGCACCCCGGGGGCTAGCGGGAGTGTTGAGACCCAGTACTTC.